This T cell receptor beta chain was identified during a study of blood T cell repertoires in COVID-19 (dated by TCRdb to about 2020). Context from the whole study: Samples covering the acute and convalescent phases of COVID-19 were provided by collaborators in the United States, Italy and Spain. Sample metadata almost always included a de-identified subject ID, COVID-19 status, age in years and sex. The material from the prospective study consisted of cDNA or gDNA derived from T cells, B-cell-depleted T cells, or PBMCs. Where available, HLA class I and class II types were obtained from metadata supplied by the sample provider rather than from assay-based typing. The dataset comprised deeply sampled blood TCRbeta repertoires from subjects exposed to, actively infected with, or recovered from COVID-19. The repertoires were released in a freely available public database meant as a resource for research on the immune response to SARS-CoV-2. Samples came from the ongoing ImmuneRACE study (first 160 participants) plus 1,254 subjects from 6 global collaborators.

Overall study results and their limits: Clinical and demographic metadata were provided uncurated, with the amount varying by source and participant.

TCRbeta CDR3 regions were amplified from genomic DNA using the immunoSEQ Assay, a bias-controlled multiplex PCR. The published analysis was carried out like this. The number of nucleated cells in each sample was estimated from the amplification of reference gene primers within the assay. To quantify the absolute abundance of each unique TCRbeta CDR3 rearrangement, sequence reads were collapsed and filtered. For each sample, productive Simpson clonality was calculated as the square root of Simpson's diversity index over productive rearrangements. Drawn from immuneACCESS, this table holds only the in-frame rearrangements with V and J called that TCRdb kept. Clones are partly lost; checked studies trace under half to an unresolved V gene and leave the rest unexplained. The V and J calls and clone size come from that table; D and trimming were worked out from the DNA. This sample has 100,000 to 150,000 clones in its table, and around three quarters of those were observed once. The top ten constitute 2% to 2.5% of the sample.

The collaborating institutions used their own protocols to collect whole blood in K2EDTA tubes. For TCRbeta analysis, collaborator samples were shipped as frozen whole blood, as isolated PBMCs, or as DNA extracted from either sample type. As regards this clone: This receptor's antigen is unknown. Within one base of it there is no much larger clone, and no base qualities were kept.

Relative to germline, V is missing 4 bases and J is missing 1 base, with 7 bases of the junction outside any gene match. The germline V gene yields SGHRS for CDR1 and YFSETQ for CDR2. From its cysteine to its phenylalanine, the CDR3 spans 15 amino acids. Here the CDR3 DNA is all that survives: 45 bases in frame from base 1. Sequenced input: peripheral blood. Recombination connected TRBV5-1 to TRBJ1-1, with TRBD1 identical over 7 junction bases. The TCR comes from a woman in her sixties or seventies with acute or convalescent COVID-19. This receptor carries the CDR3 CASSGARGPNTEAFF. The DNA sequence is given as TGCGCCAGCAGCGGGGCGAGGGGGCCGAACACTGAAGCTTTCTTT.